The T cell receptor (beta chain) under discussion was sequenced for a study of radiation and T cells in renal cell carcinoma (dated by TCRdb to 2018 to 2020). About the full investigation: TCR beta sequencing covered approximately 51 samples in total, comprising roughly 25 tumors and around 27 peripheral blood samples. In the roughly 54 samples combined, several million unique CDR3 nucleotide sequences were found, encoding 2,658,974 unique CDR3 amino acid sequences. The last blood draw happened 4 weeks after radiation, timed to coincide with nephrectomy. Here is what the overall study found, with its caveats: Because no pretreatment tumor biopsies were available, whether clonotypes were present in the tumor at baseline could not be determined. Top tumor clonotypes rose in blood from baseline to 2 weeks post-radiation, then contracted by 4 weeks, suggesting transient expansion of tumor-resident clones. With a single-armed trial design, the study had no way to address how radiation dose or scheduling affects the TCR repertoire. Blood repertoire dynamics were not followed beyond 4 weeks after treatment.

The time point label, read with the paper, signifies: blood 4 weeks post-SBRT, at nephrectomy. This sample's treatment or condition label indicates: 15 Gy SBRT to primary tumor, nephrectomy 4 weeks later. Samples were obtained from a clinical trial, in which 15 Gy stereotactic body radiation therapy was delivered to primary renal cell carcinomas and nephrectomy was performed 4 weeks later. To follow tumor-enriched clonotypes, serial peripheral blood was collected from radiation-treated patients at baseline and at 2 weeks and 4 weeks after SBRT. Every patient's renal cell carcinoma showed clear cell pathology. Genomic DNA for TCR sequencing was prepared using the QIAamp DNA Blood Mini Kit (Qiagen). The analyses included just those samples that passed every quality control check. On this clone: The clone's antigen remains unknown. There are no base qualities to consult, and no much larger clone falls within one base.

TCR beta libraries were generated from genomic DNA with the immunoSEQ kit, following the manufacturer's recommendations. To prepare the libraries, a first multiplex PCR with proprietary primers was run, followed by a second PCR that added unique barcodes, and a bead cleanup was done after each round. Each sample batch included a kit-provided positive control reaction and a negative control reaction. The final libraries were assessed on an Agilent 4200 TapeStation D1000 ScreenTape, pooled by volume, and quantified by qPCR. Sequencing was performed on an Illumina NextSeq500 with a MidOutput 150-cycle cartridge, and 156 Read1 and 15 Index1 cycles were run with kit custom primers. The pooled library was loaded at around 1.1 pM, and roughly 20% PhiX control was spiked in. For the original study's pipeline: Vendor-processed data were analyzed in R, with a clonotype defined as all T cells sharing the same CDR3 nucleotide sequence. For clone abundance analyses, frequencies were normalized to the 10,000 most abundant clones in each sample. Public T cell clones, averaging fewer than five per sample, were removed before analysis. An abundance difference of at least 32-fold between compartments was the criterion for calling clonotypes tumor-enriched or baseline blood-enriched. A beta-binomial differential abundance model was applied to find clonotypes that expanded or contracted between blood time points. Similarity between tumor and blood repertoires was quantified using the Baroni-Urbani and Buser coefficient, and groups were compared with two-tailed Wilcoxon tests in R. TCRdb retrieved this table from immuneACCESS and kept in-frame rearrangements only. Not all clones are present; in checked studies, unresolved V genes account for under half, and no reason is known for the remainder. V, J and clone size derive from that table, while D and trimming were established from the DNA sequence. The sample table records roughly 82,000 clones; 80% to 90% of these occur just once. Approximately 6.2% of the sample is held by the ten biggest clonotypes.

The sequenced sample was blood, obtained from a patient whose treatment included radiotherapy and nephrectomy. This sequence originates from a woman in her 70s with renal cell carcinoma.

The DNA sequence follows: TGTGCCAGCAGCTTAGGATGGGGGAACAGGTACGAGCAGTACTTC. Protein translation: CASSLGWGNRYEQYF. The chain was built from TRBV7-9 and TRBJ2-7; the D gene may be TRBD1 or TRBD2, since each aligns over 5 bases. The germline V gene (reference sequence) gives CDR1 as SEHNR and CDR2 as FQNEAQ. The cysteine opens and the phenylalanine closes a CDR3 of 15 amino acids. The DNA shown is the 45-base CDR3, in frame from base 1. The germline ends are 14 bases apart after V is trimmed by 1 base and J by 4 bases.